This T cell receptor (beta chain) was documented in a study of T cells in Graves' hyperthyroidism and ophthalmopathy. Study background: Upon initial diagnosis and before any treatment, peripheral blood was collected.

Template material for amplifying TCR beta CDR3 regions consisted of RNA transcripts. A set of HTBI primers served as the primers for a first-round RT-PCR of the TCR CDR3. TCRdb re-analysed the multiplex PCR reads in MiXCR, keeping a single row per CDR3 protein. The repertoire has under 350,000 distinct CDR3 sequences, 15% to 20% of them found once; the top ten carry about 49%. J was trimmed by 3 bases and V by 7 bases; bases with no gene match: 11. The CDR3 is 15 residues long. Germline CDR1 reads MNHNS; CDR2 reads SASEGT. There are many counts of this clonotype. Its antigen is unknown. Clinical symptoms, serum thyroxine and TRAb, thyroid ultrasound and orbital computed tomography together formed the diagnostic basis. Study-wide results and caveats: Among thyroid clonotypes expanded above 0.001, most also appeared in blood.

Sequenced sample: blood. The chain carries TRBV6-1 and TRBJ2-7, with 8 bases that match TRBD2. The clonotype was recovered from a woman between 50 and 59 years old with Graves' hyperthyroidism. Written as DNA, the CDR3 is TGTGCCAGCATCAAGGAGGGGACTAGTGGCTACGAGCAGTACGTC. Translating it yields CASIKEGTSGYEQYV.